Below are 15 T cell receptor beta chains sequenced from a single sample in a study of T cells in Graves' hyperthyroidism and ophthalmopathy. TCR beta CDR3 regions were amplified from RNA transcripts. Researchers ran a first-round RT-PCR on the TCR CDR3 using the HTBI primer set. One entry per CDR3 protein, called by TCRdb with MiXCR from the multiplex PCR reads. Of about 640,000 distinct CDR3 sequences in the sample, about 15% were seen once. The sequencing input was blood. These receptors were collected from a woman in her 50s with Graves' ophthalmopathy.

This clonotype has just a few counts. This chain links TRBV6-1 with TRBJ1-5; D may be TRBD1 (6 bases). CDR1 MNHNS and CDR2 SASEGT come from the germline V gene. The CDR3 totals 14 residues. Trimming pared 6 bases from V and 4 bases from J, leaving 13 bases between. The CDR3 is CASRDPGVNQPQHF. CDR3 nucleotide sequence: TGTGCCAGCAGGGATCCAGGGGTAAATCAGCCCCAGCATTTT.

Of note for this clonotype: One base away lies a much larger clone, so this may be a sequencing read error. No conserved phenylalanine or tryptophan is present at the end of the CDR3, so a read error is the likely explanation. V usage is TRBV27 and J usage is TRBJ2-3; TRBD2 agrees at 9 bases. The V and J ends lost 5 bases and 0 bases, in that order; junction bases with no gene match: 6. The CDR3 runs to 16 residues. The germline gives CDR1 MNHEY, CDR2 SMNVEV (reference sequence). CDR3 amino acids: CASSPPTSGSTDTQYL. CDR3 DNA sequence: TGTGCCAGCAGTCCCCCGACTAGCGGTAGCACAGATACGCAGTATCTT.

Many counts were recorded for this clonotype. The gene calls are TRBV29-1 and TRBJ2-5; perhaps TRBD2 as D (7 bases). The CDR3 runs 13 residues. With 6 bases removed from V and 4 bases from J, the gap between germline ends came to 15 bases. Germline V CDR1 and CDR2: SQVTM, ANQGSEA. CDR3 amino acids: CSVITRGGETQYF. The CDR3 DNA reads TGCAGCGTGATTACTAGGGGGGGAGAGACCCAGTACTTC.

This clonotype was detected many times. The gene calls are TRBV2 and TRBJ1-6; 7 bases map to TRBD1. Germline CDR1 reads SNHLY; CDR2 reads FYNNEI. There are 15 residues in the CDR3. The ends lost 6 bases at V and 5 bases at J; junction bases unmatched: 7. Here the CDR3 DNA reads TGTGCCAGCAGCCGGGACAGCCTCAATAATTCACCCCTCCACTTT. Translating it yields CASSRDSLNNSPLHF.

V and J are TRBV3-1 and TRBJ1-1, with 9 nucleotides matching TRBD1. Germline CDR1 is LGHDT and CDR2 is YNNKEL (reference sequence). The CDR3 has 16 residues. The J segment lost 2 bases and the V segment lost 0 bases, leaving 4 bases of the junction unmatched. CDR3 bases: TGTGCCAGCAGCCAAGATTTGACAGGGGGAAACACTGAAGCTTTCTTT. Residues: CASSQDLTGGNTEAFF.

This clonotype was detected many times. The rearrangement links TRBV28 to TRBJ1-4, with TRBD1 identical over 8 bases. From germline, CDR1 is MDHEN and CDR2 SYDVKM. The CDR3 contains 15 residues. With V trimmed by 5 bases and J by 7 bases, 9 bases remained unmatched. CDR3 amino acids: CASSPGDRIIEKLFF. In nucleotides, the CDR3 is TGTGCCAGCAGTCCCGGGGACAGGATAATTGAAAAACTGTTTTTT.

Of note for this clonotype: A much larger clone differs from this one at a single base, so this may be a read error. The rearrangement uses TRBV30 and TRBJ2-2; 10 bases agree with TRBD2. The V and J ends lost 5 bases and 6 bases, in that order; junction bases with no gene match: 9. Germline-derived CDR1 and CDR2 are GTSNPN and SVGIG (reference sequence). This CDR3 is built from 15 residues. CDR3 region: CAWQNSGRLPGELFF. CDR3 bases: TGTGCCTGGCAAAATAGCGGGAGGCTCCCCGGGGAGCTGTTTTTT.

V and J are TRBV20-1 and TRBJ2-6; a possible D gene is TRBD1 (5 bases). This CDR3 is built from 15 residues. Trimming took 0 bases from V and 2 from J, leaving 8 bases between them. Per germline, CDR1 DFQATT and CDR2 SNEGSKA (reference sequence). CDR3 DNA: TGCAGTGCTAGAGATAGCAGGGCTGGGGCCAACGTCCTGACTTTC. Translation: CSARDSRAGANVLTF.

This clonotype was observed many times. The chain carries TRBV3-1 and TRBJ1-1; D call uncertain. Trimming took 1 base from V and 0 from J, leaving 9 bases between them. CDR1 is LGHDT and CDR2 is YNNKEL in the germline V gene (reference sequence). This CDR3 contains 15 residues. CDR3: CASSQVREMNTEAFF. CDR3 DNA: TGTGCCAGCAGCCAAGTAAGGGAAATGAACACTGAAGCTTTCTTT.

Only a few counts were recorded for this clonotype. The chain couples TRBV15 to TRBJ2-6; D might be TRBD1 (6 bases). The CDR3 has 16 amino acids. Germline V gene sequence: CDR1 LNHNV, CDR2 YYDKDF (reference sequence). Trimming stripped 1 base from V and 0 bases from J, with 7 bases between. The CDR3 DNA reads as TGTGCCACCAGCAGAGTGGGGGCCTCTGGGGCCAACGTCCTGACTTTC. It specifies CATSRVGASGANVLTF.

This clonotype was observed a few times. J is TRBJ1-4 and V is TRBV20-1, with unresolved D. Germline CDR1 is DFQATT and CDR2 is SNEGSKA (reference sequence). The CDR3 has 12 amino acids. CDR3 region: CGSSDWEEKLFF. CDR3 bases: TGCGGATCCTCGGACTGGGAAGAAAAACTGTTTTTT.

The chain is built from TRBV6-1 and TRBJ2-5; perhaps D is TRBD1 or TRBD2 (6 bases each). CDR1 MNHNS and CDR2 SASEGT come from the germline V gene. Trimming cost V 0 bases and J 10 bases, with 15 bases left between them. CDR3 length: 14 residues. CDR3 amino acids: CASSEARRGEIQYF. The CDR3 nucleotides read TGTGCCAGCAGTGAAGCCCGGAGGGGGGAAATCCAGTACTTC.

There are a few counts of this clonotype. J is TRBJ1-2 and V is TRBV7-9; D not resolved. Germline CDR1 reads SEHNR; CDR2 reads FQNEAQ (reference sequence). The CDR3 covers 15 residues. The V end lost 5 bases, the J end lost 2 bases, and 15 bases lay between the germline ends. The CDR3 DNA is TGTGCCAGCAGCGGAGACAACACGATGAACTATGGCTACACCTTC. Encoded protein: CASSGDNTMNYGYTF.

The sample holds many counts of this clonotype. The chain carries TRBV18 and TRBJ1-2; D gene ambiguous. V was shortened by 5 bases and J by 7 bases, with 17 bases between the two germline ends. The CDR3 loop spans 14 amino acids. Germline CDR1 is KGHSH and CDR2 is LQKENI. CDR3 region: CASSSLSRATGYTF. As DNA, the CDR3 is TGTGCCAGCTCATCCTTATCGAGGGCAACTGGCTACACCTTC. Full variable domain (rest looked up from reference TRBV18 and TRBJ1-2): NAGVMQNPRHLVRRRGQEARLRCSPMKGHSHVYWYRQLPEEGLKFMVYLQKENIIDESGMPKERFSAEFPKEGPSILRIQQVVRGDSAAYFCASSSLSRATGYTFGSGTRLTVV.

This clonotype was picked up many times. The rearrangement joins TRBV7-6 to TRBJ1-2; D is perhaps TRBD1 (5 bases). CDR3 length equals 14 residues. Germline V gene data show CDR1 as SGHVS and CDR2 as FNYEAQ. With 3 bases removed from V and 7 bases from J, the gap between germline ends came to 15 bases. The CDR3 nucleotides are TGTGCCAGCAGCTTGGCATCAGGGTCTGGTGGCTACACCTTC. Translating gives CASSLASGSGGYTF.